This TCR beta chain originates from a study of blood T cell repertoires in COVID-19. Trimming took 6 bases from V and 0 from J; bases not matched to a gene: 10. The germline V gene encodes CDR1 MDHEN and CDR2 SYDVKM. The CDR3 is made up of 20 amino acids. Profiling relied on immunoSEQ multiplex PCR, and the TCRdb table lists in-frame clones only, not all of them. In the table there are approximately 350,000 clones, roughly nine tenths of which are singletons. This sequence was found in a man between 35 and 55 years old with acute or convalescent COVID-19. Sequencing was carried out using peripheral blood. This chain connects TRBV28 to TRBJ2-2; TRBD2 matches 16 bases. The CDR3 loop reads CASSYTGTSGRVPNTGELFF. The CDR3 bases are TGTGCCAGCAGCTACACGGGGACTAGCGGGAGGGTACCGAACACCGGGGAGCTGTTTTTT.